These 6 T cell receptor beta chains originate from one sample sequenced in a study of blood T cell repertoires in COVID-19. TCRdb keeps only in-frame clones here, not all; method: immunoSEQ multiplex PCR. The data show a few hundred thousand clones, around 83% seen once. Sequenced input: PBMCs or T cells enriched from blood (not recorded which). These receptors originate from a woman aged 50 to 65 who had been exposed to COVID-19.

The rearrangement links TRBV7-3 to TRBJ2-3; a weak D match, TRBD2 (6 bases). The germline V gene encodes CDR1 SGHTA and CDR2 FQGTGA. The CDR3 spans 15 residues. Trimming removed 6 bases from V and 3 bases from J, with 16 bases in between. The CDR3 loop reads CASSQTSLITDTQYF. The CDR3 DNA reads as TGTGCCAGCAGTCAGACTAGTCTAATAACAGATACGCAGTATTTT.

The V call is TRBV14, the J call TRBJ1-1; 7 bases are a match to TRBD1. Looked up from germline, CDR1 is SGHDN and CDR2 is FVKESK. Trimming removed 1 base from V and 1 base from J; junction bases left unmatched: 9. The CDR3 is made up of 17 amino acids. The CDR3 protein is CASSQVGGPGGNTEAFF. The DNA for the CDR3 is TGTGCCAGCAGCCAAGTGGGGGGCCCAGGGGGGAACACTGAAGCTTTCTTT.

This chain uses TRBV20-1 with TRBJ2-7; D is possibly TRBD2 (5 bases). The CDR3 runs to 11 residues. CDR1 DFQATT and CDR2 SNEGSKA come from the germline V gene (reference sequence). V was clipped by 0 bases and J by 7 bases, with 7 bases between them. CDR3 in DNA: TGCAGTGCTAGAGATAGGAGGGAGCAGTACTTC. Translating gives CSARDRREQYF.

The chain employs TRBV7-2 and TRBJ1-2, with D unresolved. Germline V gene lookup returns CDR1 SGHTA and CDR2 FQGNSA. The CDR3 is 14 amino acids. The ends were cut back, 7 bases at V and 4 bases at J, with 16 bases in the middle. DNA for the CDR3: TGTGCCAGCACCCTCGACACTCCCTCCTATGGCTACACCTTC. This translates into CASTLDTPSYGYTF.

The rearrangement links TRBV27 to TRBJ1-2; weak D call: TRBD1 (5 bases). V dropped 6 bases and J dropped 4 bases, with 18 bases sitting between them. The CDR3 length is 15 residues. Per the germline V gene, CDR1 is MNHEY and CDR2 is SMNVEV (reference sequence). In nucleotides, the CDR3 is TGTGCCAGCAGACCGCGGGAGGGGCCTGGCTATGGCTACACCTTC. Translating it yields CASRPREGPGYGYTF.

The chain joins TRBV7-9 to TRBJ2-7; 9 bases are shared with TRBD1. CDR1 and CDR2 from the germline V gene are SEHNR and FQNEAQ (reference sequence). The junction had 9 bases not matched to a gene; V was cut back by 5 bases and J by 4 bases. CDR3 length equals 15 residues. CDR3 region: CASSAPGQGTYEQYF. The CDR3 DNA is TGTGCCAGCAGCGCACCGGGACAGGGCACGTACGAGCAGTACTTC.